A single T cell receptor (beta chain) is shown here with its context. In its sample, this clonotype comes out as medium-sized (0.01 to 0.1%). Its recognized antigen is unknown. No per-base quality is available; no much larger clone lies one base away. The data derive from a study of type 1 regulatory T cells (dated by TCRdb to the early 2020s). Concerning the study at large: An in vitro protocol by which a Tr1-enriched, alloantigen-specific CD4 T cell product named T-allo10 was generated was characterized in the study. T-allo10 was being evaluated clinically in patients with hematological malignancies who were receiving allogeneic hematopoietic stem cell transplantation.

Trimming takes 2 bases from V and 5 bases from J, and the germline ends sit 15 bases apart. CDR1 and CDR2, looked up from the germline V gene, are KGHDR and SFDVKD. From the cysteine through the phenylalanine, the CDR3 covers 16 amino acids. Only CDR3 DNA is held: 48 bases, read in frame from base 1. Data came from an Illumina MiSeq. Using fastp trimming at Q25 and MiXCR clonotype assembly, TCRdb reanalyzed the public sequencing data and kept in-frame beta chains. Entries that share a CDR3 protein sequence are merged under the most common genes and DNA. The sample table lists under 3,500 distinct CDR3 sequences, around 8% of them with a count of one. In total, the top ten clones hold 5.5% to 7% of the sample.

The TCR comes from a human donor in good health. Sequenced: cultured T cells, either the whole culture or a sorted T cell fraction (not recorded which). Recombination linked TRBV24-1 to TRBJ2-1; the D gene is perhaps TRBD1, on 6 matching bases. This receptor carries the CDR3 CATSDSVGTKNNEQFF. The nucleotide sequence reads as follows: TGTGCCACCAGTGATTCAGTCGGGACAAAAAACAATGAGCAGTTCTTC.